The next 5 T cell receptor beta chains were all read from a single sample in a study of T-cell memory formation after mild COVID-19. TCRdb re-called the 5' RACE reads through MiXCR, storing one row per CDR3 protein. The table shows roughly 510,000 distinct CDR3 sequences, with 17% occurring only once. What was sequenced was PBMCs or a T cell subset sorted from them (not recorded which). Receptors were obtained from an adult woman who had mild COVID-19 (a few samples of this study predate the infection). Cell type and time point are not known.

This clonotype was observed at least ten times. The rearrangement joins TRBV3-1 to TRBJ2-5, with D perhaps matching TRBD2 (5 bases). The CDR3 loop spans 13 amino acids. The V gene lost 6 bases and the J gene lost 4 bases, with 12 bases spanning the gap. The germline CDR1 and CDR2 sequences are LGHDT and YNNKEL (reference sequence). The CDR3 is CASRPQGRETQYF. DNA for the CDR3: TGTGCCAGCAGACCGCAAGGGAGAGAGACCCAGTACTTC.

This chain connects TRBV4-3 to TRBJ2-2; D may correspond to TRBD1 or TRBD2 (5 bases each). Trimming cost V 0 bases and J 6 bases, with 8 bases left between them. Germline lookup yields CDR1 LGHNA and CDR2 YSLEER. The CDR3 length is 14 residues. The CDR3 DNA is TGCGCCAGCAGCCAAGAAGAGGGGTCCGGGGAGCTGTTTTTT. Encoded protein: CASSQEEGSGELFF.

A few counts support this clonotype. The J gene is TRBJ1-4, the V gene TRBV10-3, with D unclear. Germline CDR1 ENHRY, CDR2 SYGVKD. Trimming left V 3 bases short and J 5 bases short, with 13 bases between. The CDR3 runs to 15 residues. This CDR3 reads CAISDSQIPNEKLFF. The CDR3, as DNA: TGTGCCATCAGTGATAGCCAGATCCCAAATGAAAAACTGTTTTTT.

This clonotype was recorded many times. This chain uses TRBV12-3 or TRBV12-4 with TRBJ2-1; D not resolved. This CDR3 is 12 amino acids long. V lost 1 base and J lost 13, with 11 bases in between. CDR3 residues: CASSLGGLGQFF. In DNA, the CDR3 is TGTGCCAGCAGTTTAGGCGGCCTTGGACAGTTCTTC.

In nucleotides, the CDR3 is TGCAGCGGGACAGGGGGCATCGACGAGCAGTACTTC. Protein sequence: CSGTGGIDEQYF. The chain is built from TRBV29-1 and TRBJ2-7, with 11 bases matching TRBD1. The J segment lost 5 bases and the V segment lost 7 bases, leaving 4 bases of the junction unmatched. The CDR3 consists of 12 residues. Germline CDR1 is SQVTM and CDR2 is ANQGSEA.